A selection of T cell receptor beta chains follows, all from one sample in a study of OX40 agonist ivuxolimab in advanced cancers. Data came from immunoSEQ multiplex PCR; TCRdb stores just in-frame clones and leaves some out. The sample contains fewer than 55,000 clones, 87% of which appear only once. The sample consisted of CD4+ or CD8+ T cells sorted from blood, taken in a trial of the OX40 agonist ivuxolimab. Receptors were obtained from an adult with an advanced solid tumor such as melanoma, head and neck, liver or kidney cancer. Both conserved end residues are part of each CDR3. A D gene is named only where the DNA matches it firmly. Rows give clone size only sometimes, using once, few, many, or a class for an expanded clone.

v_gene	j_gene	d_gene	abundance	CDR3aa	CDR3nt
TRBV6-4	TRBJ1-6	-	-	CASSPSSSYNSPLHF	TGTGCCAGCAGCCCGTCGAGCTCCTATAATTCACCCCTCCACTTT
TRBV7-8	TRBJ2-5	TRBD1	once	CASSSNRDRGQETQYF	TGTGCCAGCAGCTCAAACCGGGACAGGGGCCAAGAGACCCAGTACTTC
TRBV5-4	TRBJ2-1	TRBD1	-	CASGRGQGNNEQFF	TGTGCCAGCGGGAGGGGACAGGGGAACAATGAGCAGTTCTTC
TRBV5-8	TRBJ1-1	TRBD1	-	CASSWWDRKTEAFF	TGTGCCAGCAGCTGGTGGGACAGGAAAACTGAAGCTTTCTTT
TRBV19	TRBJ1-2	-	once	CASRPGQTIYGYTF	TGTGCCAGTAGACCTGGACAGACAATCTATGGCTACACCTTC
TRBV10-1	TRBJ2-1	TRBD2	-	CASSETSGVYVEQFF	TGCGCCAGCAGTGAGACTAGCGGGGTTTACGTTGAGCAGTTCTTC
TRBV5-1	TRBJ2-3	TRBD2	-	CAGSPGTSGSTDTQYF	TGCGCCGGCAGCCCGGGGACTAGCGGGAGCACAGATACGCAGTATTTT
TRBV5-4	TRBJ2-3	-	once	CASSLGARGDTDTQYF	TGTGCCAGCAGCTTGGGAGCGAGGGGTGACACAGATACGCAGTATTTT
TRBV7-9	TRBJ2-2	-	-	CASSFDTGTRSVSGELFF	TGTGCCAGCAGCTTCGATACCGGGACTCGGAGCGTCTCCGGGGAGCTGTTTTTT
TRBV2	TRBJ2-1	TRBD1	-	CAKGQGRDNEQFF	TGTGCCAAAGGACAGGGGAGGGACAATGAGCAGTTCTTC
TRBV7-8	TRBJ2-1	-	-	CASSPGPSRDEQFF	TGTGCCAGCAGCCCCGGGCCATCCAGGGATGAGCAGTTCTTC
TRBV5-1	TRBJ2-2	TRBD2	-	CASSYGTSGGANTGELFF	TGCGCCAGCAGCTACGGGACTAGCGGGGGGGCCAACACCGGGGAGCTGTTTTTT
TRBV27	TRBJ1-1	-	-	CASSLGTAKDRAFF	TGTGCCAGCAGTTTGGGGACCGCGAAAGATCGGGCTTTCTTT
TRBV5-1	TRBJ2-3	-	-	CASSLGDSTDTQYF	TGCGCCAGCAGCTTGGGGGATAGCACAGATACGCAGTATTTT
TRBV11-2	TRBJ1-1	-	few	CASSLVRAEAFF	TGTGCCAGCAGCCTCGTGAGGGCTGAAGCTTTCTTT
TRBV6-5	TRBJ2-2	TRBD1	-	CASSTQGTGELFF	TGTGCCAGCAGTACACAGGGGACCGGGGAGCTGTTTTTT
TRBV4-3	TRBJ2-3	TRBD1	-	CASSQARQGGFTDTQYF	TGCGCCAGCAGCCAAGCCCGACAGGGGGGTTTCACAGATACGCAGTATTTT
TRBV5-1	TRBJ2-3	-	-	CASSSPADTQYF	TGCGCCAGCAGCTCCCCGGCCGATACGCAGTATTTT
TRBV5-1	TRBJ2-4	-	-	CASSPVPKNIQYF	TGCGCCAGCAGCCCCGTCCCCAAAAACATTCAGTACTTC
TRBV6-5	TRBJ1-1	TRBD1	few	CASSLVGGFTEAFF	TGTGCCAGCAGTTTAGTAGGGGGCTTCACTGAAGCTTTCTTT
TRBV19	TRBJ2-7	TRBD2	-	CASSQGLAVYEQYF	TGTGCCAGTAGCCAAGGACTAGCGGTCTACGAGCAGTACTTC
TRBV13	TRBJ2-7	-	-	CASSLAGSPLEQYF	TGTGCCAGCAGCTTAGCCGGGAGCCCCCTCGAGCAGTACTTC
TRBV29-1	TRBJ1-1	-	-	CSGVPGRAEAFF	TGCAGCGGCGTCCCGGGCAGGGCTGAAGCTTTCTTT
TRBV28	TRBJ2-5	-	-	CASRLRARGETQYF	TGTGCCAGCAGACTCAGGGCCCGAGGGGAGACCCAGTACTTC